The sequence of this T cell receptor beta chain was determined in a study of CD8 T cells in Susac syndrome. Reverse transcription of about 0.5 to 1 ug RNA used random hexamers. With immunoSEQ multiplex PCR, TCR beta CDR3 was amplified across 54 Vbeta and 13 Jbeta. TCRdb processed the immunoSEQ multiplex PCR reads anew with MiXCR; each CDR3 protein has one entry. The sample holds about 80,000 distinct CDR3 sequences; 85% to 95% are singletons and the top ten take 0.26%. The study used healthy donors as controls matched for age and sex. The germline V gene encodes CDR1 SQVTM and CDR2 ANQGSEA. This CDR3 comprises 13 residues. The V and J ends lost 0 bases and 8 bases respectively, with 13 bases between them. Only a few counts were recorded for this clonotype.

Sequenced sample: CD8+ T cells from PBMCs. The origin of this receptor is a human donor in good health. The chain joins TRBV29-1 to TRBJ1-2; tentative D call: TRBD1 (5 bases). DNA of the CDR3: TGCAGCGTTGAAGATGGGCAGGGCGGGGGCTACACCTTC. Translating it yields CSVEDGQGGGYTF. The full variable domain, rest sourced from reference TRBV29-1 and TRBJ1-2, is SAVISQKPSRDICQRGTSLTIQCQVDSQVTMMFWYRQQPGQSLTLIATANQGSEATYESGFVIDKFPISRPNLTFSTLTVSNMSPEDSSIYLCSVEDGQGGGYTFGSGTRLTVV.